The 32 T cell receptor beta chains presented below share a single source sample, sequenced in a study of T-cell memory formation after mild COVID-19. MiXCR, applied by TCRdb to the 5' RACE reads, yields one record per CDR3 protein. The table lists around 510,000 distinct CDR3 sequences, roughly 22% of them singletons. Specimen: PBMCs or a T cell subset sorted from them (not recorded which). These receptor sequences come from an adult woman who had mild COVID-19 (a few samples of this study predate the infection). Cell type and time point are not known.

This clonotype was counted many times. The rearrangement uses TRBV15 and TRBJ1-5, with unresolved D. This CDR3 contains 13 residues. V was clipped by 4 bases and J by 7 bases, with 11 bases between them. Germline loops: CDR1 LNHNV, CDR2 YYDKDF (reference sequence). Here the CDR3 reads CATSTAGYQPQHF. The CDR3, as DNA: TGTGCCACCAGCACCGCGGGTTACCAGCCCCAGCATTTT.

The rearrangement uses TRBV12-3 or TRBV12-4 and TRBJ2-7; D gene ambiguous. CDR3 length: 13 amino acids. Between the trimmed V and J ends, which lost 3 bases and 3 bases, there was a span of 9 bases. The CDR3 region has the DNA TGTGCCAGCAGTTTCGGTCAGAACTACGAGCAGTACTTC. Its protein product is CASSFGQNYEQYF.

V and J are TRBV12-3 or TRBV12-4 and TRBJ1-6, with unresolved D. Deletions cut 3 bases from V and 7 bases from J, with 4 bases between. CDR3 length equals 12 residues. CDR3 nucleotides: TGTGCCAGCAGTTTTACGAATTCACCCCTCCACTTT. This codes for CASSFTNSPLHF.

The V and J genes are TRBV7-9 and TRBJ2-5; 13 bases map to TRBD2. The germline CDR1 and CDR2 sequences are SEHNR and FQNEAQ (reference sequence). V trimming: 3 bases; J trimming: 5 bases; junction bases outside the gene matches: 6. The CDR3 totals 16 residues. CDR3 loop: CASSLAGTSGIETQYF. CDR3 nucleotide sequence: TGTGCCAGCAGCTTGGCCGGGACTAGCGGGATTGAGACCCAGTACTTC.

The V gene is TRBV6-5, the J gene TRBJ1-1; perhaps TRBD1 as D (5 bases). Germline V gene sequence: CDR1 MNHEY, CDR2 SVGAGI. The CDR3 runs to 16 residues. With 6 bases removed from V and 5 bases from J, the gap between germline ends came to 22 bases. CDR3: CASSNGDPAGWTEAFF. DNA of the CDR3: TGTGCCAGCAGCAATGGGGACCCAGCAGGATGGACTGAAGCTTTCTTT.

The chain uses TRBV6-6 and TRBJ2-1; D remains ambiguous. Trimming took 7 bases from V and 8 from J, leaving 12 bases between them. Per germline, CDR1 MNHNY and CDR2 SVGAGI (reference sequence). The CDR3 is 12 residues long. The CDR3 sequence: CASIQRGDEQFF. DNA of the CDR3: TGTGCCAGCATCCAAAGAGGCGATGAGCAGTTCTTC.

This chain joins TRBV4-2 and TRBJ2-3; no clear D gene. From germline, CDR1 is LGHNA and CDR2 YNFKEQ. V was pared by 0 bases and J by 3 bases, with 7 bases between. CDR3 size: 14 residues. This chain's CDR3 is CASSQDQSTDTQYF. Written as DNA, the CDR3 is TGTGCCAGCAGCCAAGATCAGAGTACAGATACGCAGTATTTT.

The sample holds a few counts of this clonotype. V gene TRBV7-8 combines with J gene TRBJ2-1, with D possibly matching TRBD1 (5 bases). CDR1 SGHVS and CDR2 FQNEAQ come from the germline V gene. V lost 5 bases and J 6 bases, leaving 17 bases between the germline ends. The CDR3 is 15 residues long. The CDR3 loop is CASSPRSRTINEQFF. In DNA, the CDR3 is TGTGCCAGCAGCCCAAGATCTCGGACAATCAATGAGCAGTTCTTC.

This clonotype was seen more than once but under ten times. The chain joins TRBV5-1 to TRBJ2-2; D perhaps matches TRBD1 (5 bases). Germline loops: CDR1 SGHRS, CDR2 YFSETQ. There are 16 residues in the CDR3. Trimming took off 0 bases at V and 1 base at J, with 10 bases between the two ends. CDR3 region: CASSLESQENTGELFF. The DNA for the CDR3 is TGCGCCAGCAGCTTGGAGTCACAGGAGAACACCGGGGAGCTGTTTTTT. Variable domain in full (rest from reference TRBV5-1 and TRBJ2-2): KAGVTQTPRYLIKTRGQQVTLSCSPISGHRSVSWYQQTPGQGLQFLFEYFSETQRNKGNFPGRFSGRQFSNSRSEMNVSTLELGDSALYLCASSLESQENTGELFFGEGSRLTVL.

The CDR3 here is CASSARSNEQFF. The CDR3 bases are TGTGCCAGCAGCGCGAGGAGCAATGAGCAGTTCTTC. This chain uses TRBV11-2 with TRBJ2-1; D is unresolved. Germline loops: CDR1 SGHAT, CDR2 FQNNGV. Trimming took off 5 bases at V and 6 bases at J, with 8 bases between the two ends. This CDR3 contains 12 residues.

This clonotype was counted between two and nine times. The rearrangement links TRBV19 to TRBJ1-5, with D tentatively TRBD1 (5 bases). This CDR3 region has 17 residues. The V gene lost 1 base and the J gene lost 1 base, with 14 bases spanning the gap. Germline CDR1 and CDR2: LNHDA and SQIVND (reference sequence). The CDR3: CASSIGFRGRSNQPQHF. In nucleotides, the CDR3 is TGTGCCAGTAGTATAGGTTTTCGGGGACGGAGCAATCAGCCCCAGCATTTT.

The gene calls are TRBV12-3 or TRBV12-4 and TRBJ1-1; 8 nucleotides agree with TRBD1. The V gene end was trimmed by 4 bases and the J gene end by 4 bases; junction bases not matched to a gene: 8. The CDR3 contains 15 residues. DNA for the CDR3: TGTGCCAGCAGTTATTTGACAGGGGCAAGCACTGAAGCTTTCTTT. Translation: CASSYLTGASTEAFF.

V usage is TRBV12-3 or TRBV12-4 and J usage is TRBJ2-7; D not certain. The CDR3 extends over 14 amino acids. The ends were cut back, 3 bases at V and 7 bases at J, with 16 bases in the middle. The CDR3 reads CASSFGPPTKEQYF. CDR3 bases: TGTGCCAGCAGTTTCGGCCCCCCAACGAAGGAGCAGTACTTC.

This clonotype appeared many times. V is TRBV4-1 and J is TRBJ2-7; D perhaps matches TRBD1 (6 bases). CDR1 and CDR2 (germline): MGHRA, YSYEKL. The CDR3 is 13 amino acids. V was pared by 2 bases and J by 4 bases, with 9 bases between. In DNA, the CDR3 is TGCGCCAGCAGCCAAACAGGGTCGTACGAGCAGTACTTC. Translation: CASSQTGSYEQYF.

This clonotype was counted a few times. The chain combines TRBV9 with TRBJ2-7, with D possibly being TRBD1 (7 bases). Germline CDR1 SGDLS, CDR2 YYNGEE. This CDR3 has 15 residues. The V gene lost 3 bases and the J gene lost 3 bases, with 16 bases spanning the gap. The CDR3 reads CASSDGLSGGYEQYF. The CDR3 DNA sequence: TGTGCCAGCAGCGACGGACTATCAGGGGGCTACGAGCAGTACTTC. The variable domain in full, completed from reference TRBV9 and TRBJ2-7, reads DSGVTQTPKHLITATGQRVTLRCSPRSGDLSVYWYQQSLDQGLQFLIQYYNGEERAKGNILERFSAQQFPDLHSELNLSSLELGDSALYFCASSDGLSGGYEQYFGPGTRLTVT.

The V gene is TRBV20-1, the J gene TRBJ1-1, with D possibly TRBD1 on 6 matching bases. Per the germline V gene, CDR1 is DFQATT and CDR2 is SNEGSKA (reference sequence). There are 14 residues in the CDR3. V shed 2 bases and J shed 2 bases, with 12 bases lying between them. The CDR3 spells CSARNGQLNTEAFF. The DNA of the CDR3 is TGCAGTGCTAGAAACGGACAGCTTAACACTGAAGCTTTCTTT.

This clonotype was detected a few times. The rearrangement links TRBV19 to TRBJ2-1; perhaps TRBD2 as D (5 bases). CDR1 and CDR2 from the germline V gene are LNHDA and SQIVND (reference sequence). Trimming removed 5 bases at V and 6 bases at J, with 11 bases between. This CDR3 region has 13 residues. CDR3: CASSSRRINEQFF. The CDR3 DNA is TGTGCCAGTAGTTCCCGGAGGATCAATGAGCAGTTCTTC.

The chain combines TRBV7-3 with TRBJ2-1; 8 bases agree with TRBD2. CDR3 length: 15 amino acids. Germline lookup yields CDR1 SGHTA and CDR2 FQGTGA. Trimming took 5 bases from V and 6 from J; bases not matched to a gene: 9. CDR3 DNA: TGTGCCAGCAGCCTCCGGGGGGGGCGGGGCAATGAGCAGTTCTTC. Translated, it gives CASSLRGGRGNEQFF.

V gene TRBV18 combines with J gene TRBJ2-7; D ambiguous. The V gene lost 0 bases and the J gene lost 5 bases, with 11 bases spanning the gap. Germline V gene lookup returns CDR1 KGHSH and CDR2 LQKENI. The CDR3 has 14 amino acids. CDR3 sequence: CASSPPSVVDEQYF. The CDR3 coding sequence is TGTGCCAGCTCACCACCGTCGGTGGTGGACGAGCAGTACTTC.

This chain connects TRBV3-1 to TRBJ2-1; TRBD2 agrees at 7 bases. V shed 4 bases, J shed 7 bases, and the junction held 7 bases outside the gene matches. Germline V gene sequence: CDR1 LGHDT, CDR2 YNNKEL (reference sequence). There are 14 residues in the CDR3. CDR3 loop: CASSPTSYRNEQFF. In DNA form, the CDR3 reads TGTGCCAGCAGCCCGACTAGCTATAGGAATGAGCAGTTCTTC.

The table lists this clonotype with a few counts. This rearrangement joins TRBV7-9 to TRBJ1-2; TRBD1 is a possible D gene (6 bases). CDR1 is SEHNR and CDR2 is FQNEAQ in the germline V gene (reference sequence). The CDR3 contains 14 residues. V dropped 4 bases and J dropped 8 bases, with 17 bases sitting between them. The DNA for the CDR3 is TGTGCCAGCAGCTCAGGGGCCCAGGGTCGAGGCTACACCTTC. Its translation: CASSSGAQGRGYTF.

V gene TRBV7-9 combines with J gene TRBJ2-1, with D perhaps matching TRBD2 (5 bases). The CDR3 runs 14 residues. Deletions cut 4 bases from V and 5 bases from J, with 12 bases between. Looked up from germline, CDR1 is SEHNR and CDR2 is FQNEAQ (reference sequence). The CDR3 bases are TGTGCCAGCAGCTCAACGGACGGGAACAATGAGCAGTTCTTC. Translation: CASSSTDGNNEQFF.

The chain couples TRBV7-9 to TRBJ2-3, with a weak D call TRBD2 (5 bases). Looked up from germline, CDR1 is SEHNR and CDR2 is FQNEAQ (reference sequence). The CDR3 spans 15 residues. V was trimmed by 4 bases and J by 1 base, leaving 12 bases between them. The CDR3 reads CASSSGFDRTDTQYF. The DNA for the CDR3 is TGTGCCAGCAGCTCGGGATTTGACCGCACAGATACGCAGTATTTT.

V and J are TRBV6-5 and TRBJ2-3, with 11 bases fitting TRBD1. Germline CDR1 reads MNHEY; CDR2 reads SVGAGI. The trim removed 2 bases at V and 0 bases at J, leaving 13 bases unmatched. The CDR3 has 20 amino acids. The CDR3 DNA reads as TGTGCCAGCAGTTACGGGACAGGGGGAGACTTGTATCTTAGCACAGATACGCAGTATTTT. This gives the protein CASSYGTGGDLYLSTDTQYF.

J is TRBJ2-1 and V is TRBV12-3 or TRBV12-4; 8 bases match TRBD1. CDR3 length: 15 amino acids. The trim removed 6 bases at V and 3 bases at J, leaving 7 bases unmatched. CDR3 in DNA: TGTGCCAGCAGGCCGTCAGGACAGGGCTACAATGAGCAGTTCTTC. Its translation is CASRPSGQGYNEQFF.

This clonotype showed up just a few times. The chain has TRBV7-9 and TRBJ1-1, with TRBD1 matching 8 bases. Per the germline V gene, CDR1 is SEHNR and CDR2 is FQNEAQ (reference sequence). V gave up 4 bases and J gave up 11 bases; unmatched junction bases: 18. The CDR3 has 16 amino acids. For the CDR3, the DNA is TGTGCCAGCAGCTCACCGACCGGGACAGGCTGGGCTGGGGCTTTCTTT. This gives the protein CASSSPTGTGWAGAFF.

Only a few counts were recorded for this clonotype. The chain couples TRBV6-5 to TRBJ1-1; D perhaps matches TRBD1 (6 bases). Trimming pared 2 bases from V and 4 bases from J, leaving 14 bases between. The CDR3 loop spans 15 amino acids. Germline CDR1 is MNHEY and CDR2 is SVGAGI. CDR3 DNA: TGTGCCAGCAGTTACGAAGGGGCAGGGGTCACTGAAGCTTTCTTT. This codes for CASSYEGAGVTEAFF.

This chain connects TRBV19 to TRBJ2-7; TRBD2 is a possible D gene (6 bases). V lost 5 bases and J 3 bases, leaving 11 bases between the germline ends. The CDR3 is 13 residues long. Germline V gives CDR1 LNHDA, CDR2 SQIVND (reference sequence). This chain's CDR3 is CASSSGLFYEQYF. CDR3 coding DNA: TGTGCCAGTAGTTCGGGACTCTTCTACGAGCAGTACTTC.

This clonotype has a handful of counts. The chain is built from TRBV20-1 and TRBJ2-7; maybe TRBD1 (6 bases). CDR1 is DFQATT, CDR2 SNEGSKA, per germline (reference sequence). V lost 7 bases and J lost 4, with 23 bases in between. This CDR3 has 15 amino acids. CDR3 residues: CSVDPGADRRYEQYF. CDR3 nucleotides: TGCAGTGTTGACCCGGGCGCAGACAGGCGGTACGAGCAGTACTTC.

This clonotype was counted a single time. V gene TRBV5-4 combines with J gene TRBJ1-4; D gene ambiguous. The V gene lost 0 bases and the J gene lost 8 bases, with 8 bases spanning the gap. Germline V CDR1 and CDR2: SGHNT, YYREEE (reference sequence). The CDR3 covers 13 residues. CDR3 bases: TGTGCCAGCAGCTTGGCCGGGGTGGAAAAACTGTTTTTT. Translation: CASSLAGVEKLFF.

This chain uses TRBV5-1 with TRBJ1-2; D is possibly TRBD1 (6 bases). Trimming removed 1 base at V and 0 bases at J, with 10 bases between. The CDR3 runs to 15 residues. Germline loops: CDR1 SGHRS, CDR2 YFSETQ. The DNA of the CDR3 is TGCGCCAGCAGCTTGAGGGGGGGAGCTAACTATGGCTACACCTTC. Its translation: CASSLRGGANYGYTF.

This clonotype was found a few times. The genes are TRBV5-1 and TRBJ2-2; D unresolved. The CDR3 is 16 amino acids. Looked up from germline, CDR1 is SGHRS and CDR2 is YFSETQ. The V and J ends lost 4 bases and 0 bases respectively, with 13 bases between them. In DNA form, the CDR3 reads TGCGCCAGCAGCCCAGCCGGCGCAACGAACACCGGGGAGCTGTTTTTT. Its translation is CASSPAGATNTGELFF.